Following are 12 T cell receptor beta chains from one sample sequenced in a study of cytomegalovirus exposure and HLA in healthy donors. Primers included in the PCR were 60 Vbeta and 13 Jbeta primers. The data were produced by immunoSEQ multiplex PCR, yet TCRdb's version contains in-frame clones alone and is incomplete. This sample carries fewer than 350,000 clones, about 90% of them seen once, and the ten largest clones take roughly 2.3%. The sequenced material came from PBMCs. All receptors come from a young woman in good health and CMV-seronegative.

The chain's CDR3 is CASSQGPGTSGGLRGEQFF. The CDR3 DNA reads TGCGCCAGCAGCCAGGGGCCCGGGACTAGCGGGGGCCTCCGTGGTGAGCAGTTCTTC. The chain carries TRBV4-1 and TRBJ2-1; TRBD2 agrees at 14 bases. V was clipped by 3 bases and J by 9 bases; unmatched bases: 16. The CDR3 consists of 19 residues. Germline V gene data show CDR1 as MGHRA and CDR2 as YSYEKL.

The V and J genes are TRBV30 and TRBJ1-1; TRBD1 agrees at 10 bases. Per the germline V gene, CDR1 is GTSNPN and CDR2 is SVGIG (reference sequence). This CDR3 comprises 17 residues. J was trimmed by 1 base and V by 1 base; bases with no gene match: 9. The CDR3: CAWSGTGGDARNTEAFF. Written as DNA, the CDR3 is TGTGCCTGGAGTGGGACAGGGGGTGATGCTAGGAACACTGAAGCTTTCTTT.

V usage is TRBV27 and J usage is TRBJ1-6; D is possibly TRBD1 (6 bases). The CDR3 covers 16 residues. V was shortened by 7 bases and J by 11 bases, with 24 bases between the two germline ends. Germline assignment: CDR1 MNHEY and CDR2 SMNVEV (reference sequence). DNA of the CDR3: TGTGCCAGCATCCCTGGGAGGGACATACTGTGGGCACCCCTCCACTTT. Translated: CASIPGRDILWAPLHF.

CDR3 in DNA: TGCAGCGTTGAAGAAGGAGATAGCAGCAACATTCAGTACTTC. Translation: CSVEEGDSSNIQYF. V is TRBV29-1 and J is TRBJ2-4; D unresolved. V dropped 0 bases and J dropped 7 bases, with 13 bases sitting between them. CDR1 is SQVTM, CDR2 ANQGSEA, per germline. The CDR3 is 14 amino acids.

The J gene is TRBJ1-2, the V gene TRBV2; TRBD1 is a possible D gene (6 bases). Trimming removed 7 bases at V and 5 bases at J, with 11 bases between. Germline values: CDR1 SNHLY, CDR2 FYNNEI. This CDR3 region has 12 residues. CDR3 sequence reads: CASTRTEYGYTF. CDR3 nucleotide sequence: TGTGCCAGCACCCGGACAGAGTATGGCTACACCTTC.

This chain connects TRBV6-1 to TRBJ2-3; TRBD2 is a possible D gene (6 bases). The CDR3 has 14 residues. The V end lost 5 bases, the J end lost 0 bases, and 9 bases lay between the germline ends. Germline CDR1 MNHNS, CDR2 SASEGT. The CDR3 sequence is CASSRDFSTDTQYF. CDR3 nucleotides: TGTGCCAGCAGTCGGGACTTTAGCACAGATACGCAGTATTTT.

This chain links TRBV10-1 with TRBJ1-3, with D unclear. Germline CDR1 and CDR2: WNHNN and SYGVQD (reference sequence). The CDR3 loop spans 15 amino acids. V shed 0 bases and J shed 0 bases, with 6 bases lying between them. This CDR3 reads CASSESPSSGNTIYF. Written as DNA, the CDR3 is TGCGCCAGCAGTGAGTCGCCGAGCTCTGGAAACACCATATATTTT.

The CDR3 sequence: CASSWKGADGYTF. CDR3 bases: TGTGCCAGCAGCTGGAAGGGGGCTGATGGCTACACCTTC. The V gene is TRBV5-4, the J gene TRBJ1-2; 7 nucleotides match TRBD1. The germline V gene has CDR1 SGHNT and CDR2 YYREEE (reference sequence). Trimming cost V 3 bases and J 6 bases; bases outside gene matches: 5. This CDR3 region has 13 residues.

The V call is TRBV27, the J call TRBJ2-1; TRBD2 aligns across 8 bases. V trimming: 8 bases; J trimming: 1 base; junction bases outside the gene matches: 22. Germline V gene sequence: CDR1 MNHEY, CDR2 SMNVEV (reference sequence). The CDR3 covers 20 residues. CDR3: CASGNIRRPGGASSYNEQFF. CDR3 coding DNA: TGTGCCAGCGGAAATATACGAAGGCCCGGGGGGGCGAGTTCCTACAATGAGCAGTTCTTC.

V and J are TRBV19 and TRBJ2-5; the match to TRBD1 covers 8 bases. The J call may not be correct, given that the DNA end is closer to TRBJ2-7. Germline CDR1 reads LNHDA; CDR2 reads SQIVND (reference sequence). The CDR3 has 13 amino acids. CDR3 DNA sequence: TGTGCCAGTAGCCTCAGGGGGCGCTCCGAGCAGTACTTC. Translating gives CASSLRGRSEQYF.

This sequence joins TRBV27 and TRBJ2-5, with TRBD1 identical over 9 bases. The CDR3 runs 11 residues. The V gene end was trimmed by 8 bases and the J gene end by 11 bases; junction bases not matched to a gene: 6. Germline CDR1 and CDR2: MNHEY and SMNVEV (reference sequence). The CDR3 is CASGTGREQYF. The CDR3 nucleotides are TGTGCCAGCGGGACAGGGAGGGAGCAGTACTTC.

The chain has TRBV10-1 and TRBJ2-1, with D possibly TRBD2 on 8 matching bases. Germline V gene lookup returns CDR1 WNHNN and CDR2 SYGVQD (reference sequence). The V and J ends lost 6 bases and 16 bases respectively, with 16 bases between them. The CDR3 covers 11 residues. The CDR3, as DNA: TGCGCCAGCAGCGGGGGGGGACAGTATTTCTTC. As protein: CASSGGGQYFF.